The clone carrying this T cell receptor beta chain was counted many times. This library used roughly 400 ng RNA and molecular barcoded adaptors spanning alpha/delta and beta/gamma chains. One entry per CDR3 protein, called by TCRdb with MiXCR from the reads. Altogether 55,000 to 60,000 distinct CDR3 sequences are present, approximately 13% being singletons, with the ten largest covering 16%. The data were taken from a study of read filtering for tumor transcriptome and immune sequencing. The CDR3 has 16 residues. Germline trimming cut 4 bases from V and 2 bases from J; bases unmatched to any gene: 6. The V gene's germline CDR1 is LGHDT and CDR2 YNNKEL (reference sequence).

V is TRBV3-1 and J is TRBJ2-1, with 9 bases identical to TRBD1. The material sequenced was a population of CD138-negative cells sorted from bone marrow. This sequence was found in a donor aged 40 or over with multiple myeloma. The CDR3 nucleotides are TGTGCCAGCAGCCCGATGGACAGGGGCACCTACAATGAGCAGTTCTTC. Encoded protein: CASSPMDRGTYNEQFF.